This T cell receptor (beta chain) derives from a study of blood T cell repertoires in COVID-19. This clone was counted a single time. The CDR3 has 13 residues. The germline V and J ends were trimmed by 6 bases and 5 bases, with 13 bases remaining between them. CDR1 and CDR2 (germline): SGHRS, YFSETQ. In the source study's methods: Reference gene primer amplification gave estimated nucleated cell counts. Libraries were prepared by immunoSEQ multiplex PCR; TCRdb keeps only in-frame clonotypes and omits some of them. That table supplies the V and J calls and clone size; D and trimming were determined from the DNA. The table includes roughly 240,000 clones, 88% detected once.

This chain uses TRBV5-1 with TRBJ2-3, with a tentative D call TRBD2 (6 bases). The sample was PBMCs or T cells enriched from blood (not recorded which). The receptor comes from a woman aged 40 to 50 with acute COVID-19. The CDR3 sequence: CASNWAGGDTQYF. The CDR3 DNA reads as TGCGCCAGCAACTGGGCCGGGGGAGATACGCAGTATTTT.